These 10 T cell receptor beta chains share one sample of origin, sequenced in a study of Graves' ophthalmopathy and Graves' hyperthyroidism (dated by TCRdb to 2016 to 2019). TCRdb lists the instrument as Illumina HiSeq 2000. For repertoire sequencing, the TCR beta CDR3 regions were amplified from RNA transcripts. A first-round RT-PCR used HTBI primers with the Qiagen OneStep RT-PCR kit, followed by a second-round multiplex PCR, size selection and purification. The public reads were reanalyzed by TCRdb: fastp trimming at Q25, MiXCR alignment, in-frame beta chains only. For every CDR3 protein sequence, its rows merge into one entry that carries the most common genes and DNA. This sample gives a few hundred thousand distinct CDR3 sequences in total; approximately 16% of them show up just once. Around 1.6% of the sample rests with the top ten. The sample consisted of peripheral blood. Every receptor here comes from a woman aged 18-30 years with Graves' ophthalmopathy. Donor details come from another sample of the same person, matched by shared clones.

Concerning this clonotype: A much larger clone lies a single base off, so this may be a read error. This CDR3 is CASSLMDRIEQYF. CDR3 bases: TGTGCCAGCAGCCTAATGGACAGGATCGAGCAGTACTTC. The chain links TRBV11-2 to TRBJ2-7; 7 nucleotides match TRBD1. V dropped 5 bases and J dropped 6; count of bases not matched to a gene: 7. The CDR3 totals 13 residues. Germline V CDR1 and CDR2: SGHAT, FQNNGV.

The table lists this clonotype with many counts. V is TRBV5-1 and J is TRBJ1-3; 7 bases align to TRBD1. J lost 7 bases, V lost 5 bases, and 3 bases had no gene match. The germline V gene encodes CDR1 SGHRS and CDR2 YFSETQ. The CDR3 loop spans 12 amino acids. CDR3 in amino acids: CASRGQMNTIYF. The CDR3 coding sequence is TGCGCCAGCAGGGGACAGATGAACACCATATATTTT.

This clonotype was detected many times. The chain recombines TRBV2 with TRBJ1-2, with D unclear. Trimming took 2 bases from V and 4 from J, leaving 17 bases between them. CDR3 length: 16 residues. Germline V CDR1 and CDR2: SNHLY, FYNNEI. CDR3 DNA: TGTGCCAGCAGTGAACGGAATGAAGGGTATTTCTATGGCTACACCTTC. Translated: CASSERNEGYFYGYTF.

This clonotype was seen ten or more times. This chain uses TRBV6-2 or TRBV6-3 with TRBJ1-2; D is unclear. V was shortened by 0 bases and J by 4 bases, with 9 bases between the two germline ends. Germline lookup yields CDR1 MNHEY and CDR2 SVGEGT. The CDR3 is 14 residues long. This CDR3 reads CASSYSTGIYGYTF. CDR3 in DNA: TGTGCCAGCAGTTACTCGACCGGGATCTATGGCTACACCTTC.

This clonotype came up many times. The chain employs TRBV7-3 and TRBJ2-5; D gene uncertain. Between the trimmed V and J ends, which lost 5 bases and 4 bases, there was a span of 14 bases. CDR1 is SGHTA and CDR2 is FQGTGA in the germline V gene. The CDR3 runs 14 residues. The CDR3 loop is CASSLIGFRETQYF. In DNA, the CDR3 is TGTGCCAGCAGCCTCATCGGATTCCGAGAGACCCAGTACTTC.

This clonotype has a count of ten or more. V usage is TRBV6-5 and J usage is TRBJ1-2; 12 bases match TRBD1. The CDR3 runs to 14 residues. Unmatched junction bases numbered 9, after V lost 8 bases and J lost 8 bases. CDR1 is MNHEY, CDR2 SVGAGI, per germline. The CDR3 DNA reads as TGTGCCAGCCAACTCGGGACAGGGGGCCGGGGCTACACCTTC. Its translation is CASQLGTGGRGYTF.

This clonotype has ten or more counts. This chain uses TRBV5-1 with TRBJ2-7; D gene uncertain. V lost 2 bases to trimming and J lost 7 bases, with 13 bases between them. CDR3 size: 13 residues. Germline-derived CDR1 and CDR2 are SGHRS and YFSETQ. DNA for the CDR3: TGCGCCAGCAGCTTTAATCTCTACGAGGAGCAGTACTTC. Residues: CASSFNLYEEQYF.

The gene calls are TRBV20-1 and TRBJ1-2; 9 bases are a match to TRBD1. V shed 3 bases and J 6 bases; nucleotides not matched to a gene: 8. This CDR3 is 14 amino acids long. The V gene's germline CDR1 is DFQATT and CDR2 SNEGSKA (reference sequence). For the CDR3, the DNA is TGCAGTGCTAGTGCACAGGGGGCGCAGGATGGCTACACCTTC. It translates to CSASAQGAQDGYTF.

Many counts were recorded for this clonotype. The genes are TRBV20-1 and TRBJ1-5; D is possibly TRBD1 (6 bases). CDR1 is DFQATT, CDR2 SNEGSKA, per germline (reference sequence). CDR3 size: 15 residues. Trimming took 3 bases from V and 5 from J, leaving 17 bases between them. The CDR3 is CSARGRGGAYQPQHF. CDR3 sequence (DNA): TGCAGTGCTAGGGGTCGCGGGGGCGCTTATCAGCCCCAGCATTTT.

The chain has TRBV6-1 and TRBJ1-1, with D possibly TRBD1 on 6 matching bases. Germline V gene lookup returns CDR1 MNHNS and CDR2 SASEGT. V was pared by 7 bases and J by 8 bases, with 20 bases between. The CDR3 has 14 residues. The DNA of the CDR3 is TGTGCCAGCATCAAGGACAGTGGGCTCTCCGAAGCTTTCTTT. It encodes CASIKDSGLSEAFF.